The present T cell receptor beta chain was sequenced within a study of cytomegalovirus exposure and HLA in healthy donors. Broader study findings: Cytomegalovirus association was listed for 150 to 200 TCR beta chains. Some public TCRs appeared in many individuals, while most sequences were rare.

Repertoires were generated with immunoSEQ multiplex PCR, while TCRdb's copy carries only in-frame clones and drops some. The data contain 150,000 to 200,000 clones, almost 85% of them singletons. As to this clone: The antigen remains undetermined.

Separate from the approximately 670-subject first cohort, the 120-subject validation cohort was the one that the donors belonged to. CDR3 length: 17 amino acids. CDR1 and CDR2 from the germline V gene are MNHEY and SMNVEV (reference sequence). V gave up 2 bases and J gave up 0 bases, with 11 bases separating them. The receptor was isolated from a young man in good health and CMV-seropositive. The chain uses TRBV27 and TRBJ1-6; D remains unclear. Sequencing input: PBMCs. The CDR3 region is CASSLLVRSSYNSPLHF. In nucleotides, the CDR3 is TGTGCCAGCAGTTTACTAGTCCGAAGCTCCTATAATTCACCCCTCCACTTT.